The 15 T cell receptor beta chains below all came from one sample that was sequenced in a study of cytomegalovirus exposure and HLA in healthy donors. Sequencing was performed with immunoSEQ multiplex PCR; in TCRdb, only in-frame clones are kept and a portion is missing. The sample yields some 150,000 clones, around 90% seen once. Sequencing was done on a sample of PBMCs. These receptors were obtained from a woman aged 18 to 35 in good health and CMV-seropositive.

This chain uses TRBV6-5 with TRBJ1-5, with D perhaps matching TRBD1 (5 bases). The CDR3 is 15 amino acids. V was pared by 5 bases and J by 7 bases, with 18 bases between. The V gene's germline CDR1 is MNHEY and CDR2 SVGAGI. The CDR3 DNA reads as TGTGCCAGCAGTAGGGGCGGTAGGATGGGCCAGCCCCAGCATTTT. Protein product: CASSRGGRMGQPQHF.

This clone occurred once. The chain recombines TRBV5-4 with TRBJ2-2; TRBD2 matches 10 bases. Germline trimming cut 5 bases from V and 6 bases from J; bases unmatched to any gene: 13. In germline, CDR1 is SGHNT, CDR2 YYREEE (reference sequence). The CDR3 extends over 17 amino acids. CDR3 protein: CASRGASGGAVAGELFF. The CDR3 DNA is TGTGCCAGCAGGGGCGCCAGCGGGGGGGCCGTGGCCGGGGAGCTGTTTTTT.

The count of this clone is one. J is TRBJ1-5 and V is TRBV5-6; D unresolved. V dropped 0 bases and J dropped 3 bases, with 4 bases sitting between them. Germline loops: CDR1 SGHDT, CDR2 YYEEEE. The CDR3 is made up of 13 amino acids. The chain's CDR3 is CASSLANNQPQHF. The DNA for the CDR3 is TGTGCCAGCAGCTTGGCAAACAATCAGCCCCAGCATTTT.

This rearrangement joins TRBV16 to TRBJ1-2; maybe TRBD1 (6 bases). Per germline, CDR1 KGHSY and CDR2 FQNENV. The ends were cut back, 5 bases at V and 6 bases at J, with 22 bases in the middle. The CDR3 sequence is 16 residues long. The CDR3, as DNA: TGTGCCAGCAGCACCGCTCGCCGAGGGGGTACCGATGGCTACACCTTC. It yields the protein CASSTARRGGTDGYTF.

The chain joins TRBV6-1 to TRBJ2-7, with TRBD1 identical over 9 bases. The V gene end was trimmed by 6 bases and the J gene end by 2 bases; junction bases not matched to a gene: 5. Germline assignment: CDR1 MNHNS and CDR2 SASEGT. CDR3 length: 14 residues. CDR3 nucleotides: TGTGCCAGCAGGGCCGGGACAGGGACCTACGAGCAGTACTTC. It yields the protein CASRAGTGTYEQYF.

Points on this clone: The sample has other DNA sequences that encode this CDR3 too. The gene calls are TRBV5-1 and TRBJ2-5; D remains ambiguous. V was pared by 3 bases and J by 0 bases, with 6 bases between. Germline V lookup: CDR1 SGHRS, CDR2 YFSETQ. The CDR3 runs 13 residues. The DNA for the CDR3 is TGCGCCAGCAGCTCCGGGTACCAAGAGACCCAGTACTTC. Protein: CASSSGYQETQYF.

Note on this clone: A read error may account for a junction end that differs from germline. The sample holds other DNA sequences that translate to the same CDR3. CDR3 region: CASSSRGGLQGDLVGYTF. The CDR3 DNA sequence: TGTGCCAGCAGCTCACGTGGGGGTTTACAGGGGGACCTAGTTGGCTATACCTTC. The chain couples TRBV27 to TRBJ1-2; 8 bases map to TRBD1. Germline CDR1 MNHEY, CDR2 SMNVEV (reference sequence). CDR3 length: 18 residues.

This chain joins TRBV5-1 and TRBJ2-7, with D possibly being TRBD2 (6 bases). The germline gives CDR1 SGHRS, CDR2 YFSETQ. CDR3 size: 14 residues. V shed 4 bases and J shed 3 bases, with 14 bases lying between them. CDR3 sequence (DNA): TGCGCCAGCAGCCAGGTCGTCGGGGGCTACGAGCAGTACTTC. Amino acids: CASSQVVGGYEQYF.

The gene calls are TRBV27 and TRBJ2-7, with 9 bases fitting TRBD1. The CDR3 loop spans 15 amino acids. V was pared by 6 bases and J by 4 bases, with 10 bases of the junction left unmatched. In germline, CDR1 is MNHEY, CDR2 SMNVEV (reference sequence). CDR3 DNA sequence: TGTGCCAGCAGCCCCCGGGACAGGGTACCGTACGAGCAGTACTTC. Translation: CASSPRDRVPYEQYF.

This chain uses TRBV5-1 with TRBJ1-1; tentative D call: TRBD1 (6 bases). Trimming pared 0 bases from V and 9 bases from J, leaving 12 bases between. This CDR3 comprises 13 residues. CDR1 SGHRS and CDR2 YFSETQ come from the germline V gene. The CDR3 DNA sequence: TGCGCCAGCAGCTTGGGACAGGACGGTAAAGCTTTCTTT. It codes for CASSLGQDGKAFF.

The J gene is TRBJ2-2, the V gene TRBV2; the match to TRBD1 covers 12 bases. V lost 4 bases, J lost 4 bases, and 4 bases stayed unmatched. The CDR3 is 16 amino acids. Germline-derived CDR1 and CDR2 are SNHLY and FYNNEI. CDR3 bases: TGTGCCAGCAGTGTGGGGACAGGGGGCTTCACCGGGGAGCTGTTTTTT. It yields the protein CASSVGTGGFTGELFF.

This clone was found a few times. The chain couples TRBV27 to TRBJ1-5; D not resolved. V was shortened by 2 bases and J by 3 bases, with 11 bases between the two germline ends. The CDR3 has 15 amino acids. Germline CDR1 reads MNHEY; CDR2 reads SMNVEV (reference sequence). The chain's CDR3 is CASSLGGGSNQPQHF. The CDR3 bases are TGTGCCAGCAGTTTAGGAGGTGGCTCCAATCAGCCCCAGCATTTT.

This sequence joins TRBV27 and TRBJ2-2; maybe TRBD2 (6 bases). The V and J ends lost 3 bases and 7 bases respectively, with 12 bases between them. This CDR3 has 14 residues. CDR1 MNHEY and CDR2 SMNVEV come from the germline V gene (reference sequence). In nucleotides, the CDR3 is TGTGCCAGCAGTTTCCGTTCTAGCGACGGGGAGCTGTTTTTT. The encoded protein is CASSFRSSDGELFF.

Note on this clone: The sample carries other DNA sequences with the same CDR3. V gene TRBV11-2 combines with J gene TRBJ2-1; TRBD2 agrees at 9 bases. V was pared by 1 base and J by 7 bases, with 8 bases of the junction left unmatched. CDR3 length equals 16 residues. Germline V lookup: CDR1 SGHAT, CDR2 FQNNGV. As DNA, the CDR3 is TGTGCCAGCAGCTTAGTCGGAGCGGGAGGTTATAATGAGCAGTTCTTC. It translates to CASSLVGAGGYNEQFF.

This chain uses TRBV7-9 with TRBJ1-2; D is uncertain. Germline lookup yields CDR1 SEHNR and CDR2 FQNEAQ (reference sequence). Trimming removed 1 base at V and 12 bases at J, with 12 bases between. The CDR3 runs 12 residues. The CDR3 loop reads CASSLGQAGDTF. In DNA, the CDR3 is TGTGCCAGCAGCTTAGGTCAGGCCGGGGACACCTTC.